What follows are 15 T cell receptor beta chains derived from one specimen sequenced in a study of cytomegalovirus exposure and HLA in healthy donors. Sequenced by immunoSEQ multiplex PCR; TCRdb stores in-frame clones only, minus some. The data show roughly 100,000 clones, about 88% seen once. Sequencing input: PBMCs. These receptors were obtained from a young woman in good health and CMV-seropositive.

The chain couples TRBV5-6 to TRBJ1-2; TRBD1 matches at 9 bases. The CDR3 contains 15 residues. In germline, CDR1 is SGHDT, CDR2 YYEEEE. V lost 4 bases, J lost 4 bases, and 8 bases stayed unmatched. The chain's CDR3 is CASSGWTGEGYGYTF. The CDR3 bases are TGTGCCAGCAGCGGATGGACAGGGGAGGGCTATGGCTACACCTTC.

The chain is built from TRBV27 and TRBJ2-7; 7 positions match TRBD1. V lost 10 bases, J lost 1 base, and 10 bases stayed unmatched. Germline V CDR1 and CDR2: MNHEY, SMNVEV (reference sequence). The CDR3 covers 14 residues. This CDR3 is CATSWNRGSYEQYF. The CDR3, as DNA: TGTGCCACCAGCTGGAACAGGGGATCCTACGAGCAGTACTTC.

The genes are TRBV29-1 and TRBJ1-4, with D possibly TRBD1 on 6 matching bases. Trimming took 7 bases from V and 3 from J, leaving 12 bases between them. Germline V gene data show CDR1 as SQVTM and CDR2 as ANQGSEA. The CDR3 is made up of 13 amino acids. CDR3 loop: CSETGQANEKLFF. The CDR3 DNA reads TGCAGCGAAACAGGGCAAGCTAATGAAAAACTGTTTTTT.

Here the CDR3 DNA reads TGTGCCAGCAGTTTGGAGTCTGAAGCTTTCTTT. Translating it yields CASSLESEAFF. This rearrangement joins TRBV7-9 to TRBJ1-1; D is ambiguous. The CDR3 covers 11 residues. Trimming stripped 6 bases from V and 6 bases from J, with 8 bases between. Germline V gene data show CDR1 as SEHNR and CDR2 as FQNEAQ (reference sequence).

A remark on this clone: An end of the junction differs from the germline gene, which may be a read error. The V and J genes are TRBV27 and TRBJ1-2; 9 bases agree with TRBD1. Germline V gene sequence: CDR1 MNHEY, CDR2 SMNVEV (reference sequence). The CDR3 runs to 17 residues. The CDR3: CASSLSGEGPGKDRGNF. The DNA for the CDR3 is TGTGCCAGCAGTTTATCGGGGGAGGGGCCCGGCAAGGACAGGGGAAATTTC.

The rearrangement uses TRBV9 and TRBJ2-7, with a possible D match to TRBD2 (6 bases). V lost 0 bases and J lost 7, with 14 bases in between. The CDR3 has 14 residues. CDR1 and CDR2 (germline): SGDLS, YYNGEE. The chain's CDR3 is CASSVGGASGEQYF. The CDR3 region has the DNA TGTGCCAGCAGCGTAGGCGGGGCCTCGGGGGAGCAGTACTTC.

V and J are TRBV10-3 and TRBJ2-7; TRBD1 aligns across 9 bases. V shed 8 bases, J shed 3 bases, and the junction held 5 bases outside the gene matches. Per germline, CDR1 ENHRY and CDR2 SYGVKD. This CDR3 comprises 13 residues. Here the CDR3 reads CAIGGTGFYEQYF. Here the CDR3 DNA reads TGTGCCATCGGGGGGACAGGGTTCTACGAGCAGTACTTC.

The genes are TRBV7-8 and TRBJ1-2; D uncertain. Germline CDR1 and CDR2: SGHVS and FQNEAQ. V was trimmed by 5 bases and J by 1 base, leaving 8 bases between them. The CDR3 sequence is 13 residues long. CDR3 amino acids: CASSHYSNYGYTF. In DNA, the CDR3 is TGTGCCAGCAGCCACTATAGTAACTATGGCTACACCTTC.

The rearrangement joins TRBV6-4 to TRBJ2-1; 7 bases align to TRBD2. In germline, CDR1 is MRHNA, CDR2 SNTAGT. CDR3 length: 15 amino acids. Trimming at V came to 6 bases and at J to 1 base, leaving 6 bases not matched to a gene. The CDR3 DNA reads TGTGCCAGCAGCACTAGCGCAAGATCCTACAATGAGCAGTTCTTC. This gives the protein CASSTSARSYNEQFF.

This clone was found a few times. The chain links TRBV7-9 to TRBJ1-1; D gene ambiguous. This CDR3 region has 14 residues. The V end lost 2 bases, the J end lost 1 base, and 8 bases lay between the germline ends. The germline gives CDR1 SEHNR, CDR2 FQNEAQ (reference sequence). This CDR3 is CASSLQASNTEAFF. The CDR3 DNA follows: TGTGCCAGCAGCTTACAGGCCTCGAACACTGAAGCTTTCTTT.

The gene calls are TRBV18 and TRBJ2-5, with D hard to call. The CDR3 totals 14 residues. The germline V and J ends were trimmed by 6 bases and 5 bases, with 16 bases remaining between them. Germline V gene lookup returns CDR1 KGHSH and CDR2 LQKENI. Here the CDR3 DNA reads TGTGCCAGCTCGCGCACTACGAGTGGGGAGACCCAGTACTTC. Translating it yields CASSRTTSGETQYF.

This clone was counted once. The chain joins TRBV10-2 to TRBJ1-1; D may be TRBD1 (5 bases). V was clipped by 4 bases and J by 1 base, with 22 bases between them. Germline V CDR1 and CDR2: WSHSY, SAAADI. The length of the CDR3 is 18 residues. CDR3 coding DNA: TGCGCCAGCAGTGGGTTGTTGGCCCAGGGTAGGGCGAACACTGAAGCTTTCTTT. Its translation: CASSGLLAQGRANTEAFF.

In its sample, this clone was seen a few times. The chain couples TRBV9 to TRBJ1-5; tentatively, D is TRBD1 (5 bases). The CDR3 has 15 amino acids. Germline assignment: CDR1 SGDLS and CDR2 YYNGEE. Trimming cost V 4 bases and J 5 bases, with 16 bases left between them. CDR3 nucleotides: TGTGCCAGCAGCCTTGGGGCGGCGCAAGATCAGCCCCAGCATTTT. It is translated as CASSLGAAQDQPQHF.

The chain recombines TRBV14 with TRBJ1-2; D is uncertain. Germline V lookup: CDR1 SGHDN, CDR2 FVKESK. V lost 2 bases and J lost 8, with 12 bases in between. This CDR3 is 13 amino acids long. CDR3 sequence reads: CASSQSIARGYTF. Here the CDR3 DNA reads TGTGCCAGCAGCCAATCTATTGCGCGGGGCTACACCTTC.

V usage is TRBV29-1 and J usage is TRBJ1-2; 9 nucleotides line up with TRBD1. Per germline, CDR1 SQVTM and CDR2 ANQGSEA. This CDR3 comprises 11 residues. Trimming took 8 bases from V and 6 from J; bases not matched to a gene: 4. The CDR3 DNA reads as TGCAGCCTCCGGACAGGGGATGGCTACACCTTC. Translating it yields CSLRTGDGYTF.